This paragraph covers one T cell receptor beta chain sequence. The antigen remains undetermined. The validation cohort, a group of 120 subjects, included the donors and was separate from the roughly 620-subject first cohort. This CDR3 region has 15 residues. Germline loops: CDR1 SGHRS, CDR2 YFSETQ. V lost 0 bases and J 2 bases, leaving 10 bases between the germline ends. This entry belongs to a study of cytomegalovirus exposure and HLA in healthy donors. Findings of the study overall: Accounts indicate the classifier identified cytomegalovirus status with strong specificity and sensitivity. Confirmation was obtained in vitro that a few CMV-associated chains are specific for CMV antigens. The tendency of first-cohort TCR clusters to co-occur in the 100 to 150 validation repertoires was identified by a subsequent analysis.

The method was immunoSEQ multiplex PCR; TCRdb's version includes in-frame clones alone and lacks a portion of them. The sample consists of roughly 260,000 clones, approximately 87% of them appearing once. The sequence was obtained from a man between 18 and 35 years old in good health and CMV-seronegative. Sequenced input: PBMCs. V gene TRBV5-1 combines with J gene TRBJ2-3; TRBD2 is a possible D gene (6 bases). In DNA, the CDR3 is TGCGCCAGCAGCTTGGTGGGGAGGTTCACAGATACGCAGTATTTT. This translates into CASSLVGRFTDTQYF.